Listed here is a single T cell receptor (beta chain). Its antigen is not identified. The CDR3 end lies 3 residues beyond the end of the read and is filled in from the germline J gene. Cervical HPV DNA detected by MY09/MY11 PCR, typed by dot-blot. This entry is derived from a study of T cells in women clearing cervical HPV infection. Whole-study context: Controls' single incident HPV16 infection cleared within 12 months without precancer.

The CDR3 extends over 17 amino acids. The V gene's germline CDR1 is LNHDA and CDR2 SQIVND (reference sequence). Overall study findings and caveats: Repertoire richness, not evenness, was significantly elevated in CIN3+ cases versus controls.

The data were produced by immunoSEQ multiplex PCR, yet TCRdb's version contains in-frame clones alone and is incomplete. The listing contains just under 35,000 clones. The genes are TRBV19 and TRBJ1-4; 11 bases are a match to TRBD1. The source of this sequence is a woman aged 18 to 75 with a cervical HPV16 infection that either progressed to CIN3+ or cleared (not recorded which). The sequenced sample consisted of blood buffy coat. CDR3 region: CASLSEDRGLGANVLFF. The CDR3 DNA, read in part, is TGTGCCAGCCTCTCGGAGGACAGGGGGCTCGGGGCCAACGTA.